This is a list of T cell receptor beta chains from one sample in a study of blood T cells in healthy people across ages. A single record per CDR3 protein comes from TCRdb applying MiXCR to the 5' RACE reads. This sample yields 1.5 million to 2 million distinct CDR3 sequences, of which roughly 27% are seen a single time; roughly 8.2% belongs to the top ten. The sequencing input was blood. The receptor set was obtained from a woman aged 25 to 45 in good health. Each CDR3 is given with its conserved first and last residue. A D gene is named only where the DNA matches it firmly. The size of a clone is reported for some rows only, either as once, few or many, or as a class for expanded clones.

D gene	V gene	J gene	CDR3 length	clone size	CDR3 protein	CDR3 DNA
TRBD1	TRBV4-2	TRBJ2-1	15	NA	CASSQVGQGANEQFF	TGTGCCAGCAGCCAAGTGGGACAGGGGGCGAATGAGCAGTTCTTC
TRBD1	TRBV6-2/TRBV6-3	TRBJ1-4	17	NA	CASSTPPWTGFNEKLFF	TGTGCCAGCAGTACCCCACCGTGGACAGGATTTAATGAAAAACTGTTTTTT
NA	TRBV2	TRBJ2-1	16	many	CASSGGSGGSYNEQFF	TGTGCCAGCTCCGGGGGTAGCGGAGGGTCCTACAATGAGCAGTTCTTC
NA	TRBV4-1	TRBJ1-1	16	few	CASSQSGTESGTEAFF	TGCGCCAGCAGCCAATCCGGGACGGAATCGGGAACTGAAGCTTTCTTT
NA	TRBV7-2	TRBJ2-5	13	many	CASSYRVQETQYF	TGTGCCAGCAGCTACAGGGTACAAGAGACCCAGTACTTC
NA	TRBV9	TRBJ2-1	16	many	CASSVVLAARAGEQFF	TGTGCCAGCAGCGTAGTACTAGCTGCCCGGGCGGGTGAGCAGTTCTTC
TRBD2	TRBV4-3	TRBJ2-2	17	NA	CASSQSWTSGTTGELFF	TGCGCCAGCAGCCAGTCCTGGACTAGCGGGACCACCGGGGAGCTGTTTTTT
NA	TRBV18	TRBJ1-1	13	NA	CASSPPAGAEAFF	TGTGCCAGCTCACCACCCGCAGGGGCTGAAGCTTTCTTT
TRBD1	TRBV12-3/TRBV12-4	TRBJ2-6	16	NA	CASKGQGAIGANVLTF	TGTGCCAGCAAGGGACAGGGGGCCATTGGGGCCAACGTCCTGACTTTC
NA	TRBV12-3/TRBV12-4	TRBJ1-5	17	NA	CASSPGEGAYSNQPQHF	TGTGCCAGCAGCCCCGGAGAGGGCGCGTATAGCAATCAGCCCCAGCATTTT
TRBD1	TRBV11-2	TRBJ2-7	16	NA	CASSPQMTGRPYEQYF	TGTGCCAGCAGCCCCCAAATGACAGGGCGTCCGTACGAGCAGTACTTC
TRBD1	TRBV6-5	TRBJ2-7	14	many	CASSYNRGAYEQYF	TGTGCCAGCAGTTACAACAGGGGGGCTTACGAGCAGTACTTC
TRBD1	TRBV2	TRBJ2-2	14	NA	CASSEVGTGGELFF	TGTGCCAGCAGTGAAGTTGGGACAGGCGGGGAGCTGTTTTTT
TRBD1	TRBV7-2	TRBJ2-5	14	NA	CASSLEDRVETQYF	TGTGCCAGCAGCTTAGAGGACAGGGTAGAGACCCAGTACTTC
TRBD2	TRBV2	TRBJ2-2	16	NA	CASSELAGGETGELFF	TGTGCCAGCAGTGAACTAGCGGGGGGAGAGACCGGGGAGCTGTTTTTT
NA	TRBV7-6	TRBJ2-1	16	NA	CASSLEPGDRSYEQFF	TGTGCCAGCAGCTTAGAACCCGGCGACCGTTCCTACGAGCAGTTCTTC
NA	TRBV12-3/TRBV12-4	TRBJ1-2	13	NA	CASSFPENYGYTF	TGTGCCAGCAGTTTCCCAGAGAACTATGGCTACACCTTC
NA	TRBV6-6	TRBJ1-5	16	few	CASTKGGAVSNQPQHF	TGTGCCAGCACCAAGGGGGGGGCGGTGAGCAATCAGCCCCAGCATTTT
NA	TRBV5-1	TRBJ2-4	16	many	CASSFRGGPAKNIQYF	TGCGCCAGCAGCTTCAGGGGAGGACCTGCCAAAAACATTCAGTACTTC
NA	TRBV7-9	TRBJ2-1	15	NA	CVSSLVPGAYNEQFF	TGTGTCAGCAGCTTAGTCCCAGGTGCCTACAATGAGCAGTTCTTC
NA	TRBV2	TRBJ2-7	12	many	CASGGLSYEQYF	TGTGCCTCCGGCGGCCTGTCCTACGAGCAGTACTTC
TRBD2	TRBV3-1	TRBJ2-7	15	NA	CASSPEAGNSYEQYF	TGTGCCAGCAGCCCAGAAGCGGGGAACTCCTACGAGCAGTACTTC
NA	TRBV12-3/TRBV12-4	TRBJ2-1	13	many	CASSPLPYNEQFF	TGTGCCAGCAGTCCCTTGCCCTACAATGAGCAGTTCTTC
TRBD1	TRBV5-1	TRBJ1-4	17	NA	CASSAGDRGATNEKLFF	TGCGCCAGCAGCGCCGGGGACAGGGGCGCAACTAATGAAAAACTGTTTTTT
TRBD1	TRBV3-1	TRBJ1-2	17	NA	CASSQDPGQGETSGYIF	TGTGCCAGCAGCCAAGATCCGGGACAGGGAGAAACTTCTGGCTACATCTTC
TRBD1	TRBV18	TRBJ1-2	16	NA	CASSSGTGSISYGYTF	TGTGCCAGCTCGTCCGGGACAGGTAGCATATCCTATGGCTACACCTTC
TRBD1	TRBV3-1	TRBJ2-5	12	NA	CACSRDRRFQYF	TGTGCCTGCAGCAGGGACAGACGGTTCCAGTACTTC
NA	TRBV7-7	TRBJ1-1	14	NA	CASGEGQQNTEAFF	TGTGCTAGCGGGGAAGGACAGCAAAACACTGAAGCTTTCTTT
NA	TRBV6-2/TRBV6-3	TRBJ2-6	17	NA	CASSLMQGLSGANVLTF	TGTGCCAGCAGTTTGATGCAGGGTCTCTCCGGGGCCAACGTCCTGACTTTC
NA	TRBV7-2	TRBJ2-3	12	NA	CASSPRGHTQYF	TGTGCCAGCAGCCCTCGTGGCCATACGCAGTATTTT
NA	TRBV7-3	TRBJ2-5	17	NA	CASSSTGPTGAGETQYF	TGTGCCAGCAGCTCAACGGGACCTACAGGGGCGGGGGAGACCCAGTACTTC
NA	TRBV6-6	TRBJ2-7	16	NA	CASSWGTRGGTYEQYF	TGTGCCAGCAGTTGGGGGACAAGAGGGGGTACCTACGAGCAGTACTTC
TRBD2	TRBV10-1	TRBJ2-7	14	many	CASSDGLADYEQYF	TGCGCCAGCAGTGATGGACTAGCGGACTACGAGCAGTACTTC
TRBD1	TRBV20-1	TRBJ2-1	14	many	CSARVQGSYNEQFF	TGCAGTGCTAGAGTACAGGGGTCGTACAATGAGCAGTTCTTC
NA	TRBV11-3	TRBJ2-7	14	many	CASSSNDGTYEQYF	TGTGCCAGCAGCTCGAATGACGGGACCTACGAGCAGTACTTC
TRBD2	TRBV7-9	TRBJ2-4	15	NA	CASNLTLAGVGEQYF	TGTGCCAGCAACCTCACGCTAGCGGGAGTAGGTGAGCAGTACTTC
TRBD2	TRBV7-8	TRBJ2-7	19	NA	CASSPQAYTGTSDAYEQYF	TGTGCCAGCAGCCCCCAGGCGTACACCGGGACTAGCGATGCGTATGAGCAGTACTTC
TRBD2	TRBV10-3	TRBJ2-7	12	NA	CAIGSGGNEQYF	TGTGCCATCGGTTCGGGGGGGAACGAGCAGTACTTC
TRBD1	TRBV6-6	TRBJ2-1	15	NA	CASTKRQGAGDEQFF	TGTGCCAGCACCAAAAGGCAGGGGGCGGGCGATGAGCAGTTCTTC
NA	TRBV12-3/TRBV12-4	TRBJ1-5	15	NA	CASSRRTEGWQPQHF	TGTGCCAGCAGCCGTAGGACAGAGGGATGGCAGCCCCAGCATTTT
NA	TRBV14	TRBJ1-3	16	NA	CASSQDLPGSGNTIYF	TGTGCCAGCAGCCAAGATCTCCCGGGCTCTGGAAACACCATATATTTT
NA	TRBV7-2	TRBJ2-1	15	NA	CASSFSRVVVGEQFF	TGTGCCAGCAGCTTCTCGAGGGTGGTGGTTGGTGAGCAGTTCTTC
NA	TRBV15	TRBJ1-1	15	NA	CATSPALPRENEAFF	TGTGCCACCAGCCCGGCTCTGCCCAGAGAGAATGAAGCTTTCTTT
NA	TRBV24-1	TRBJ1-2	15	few	CATSDGRVTDYGYTF	TGTGCCACCAGTGATGGCCGAGTAACCGACTATGGCTACACCTTC
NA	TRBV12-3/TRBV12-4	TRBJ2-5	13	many	CASSLSGFETQYF	TGTGCCAGCAGTTTGTCCGGGTTTGAGACCCAGTACTTC
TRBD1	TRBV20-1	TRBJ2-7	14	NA	CSAPGQGGHYEQYF	TGCAGTGCTCCAGGACAGGGGGGTCACTACGAGCAGTACTTC
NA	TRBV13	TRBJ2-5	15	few	CASSSTGRAQETQYF	TGTGCCAGCAGCTCGACAGGGAGGGCCCAAGAGACCCAGTACTTC
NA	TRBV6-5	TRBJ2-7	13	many	CASSYSAGTEQYF	TGTGCCAGCAGTTACTCGGCAGGGACCGAGCAGTACTTC
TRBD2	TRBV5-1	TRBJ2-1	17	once	CASSWAPGTSPCNEQFF	TGCGCCAGCAGCTGGGCTCCCGGGACTAGCCCCTGCAATGAGCAGTTCTTC
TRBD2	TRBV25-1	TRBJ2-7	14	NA	CASSVSGSPLEQYF	TGTGCCAGCAGTGTTAGCGGGAGCCCTTTGGAGCAGTACTTC
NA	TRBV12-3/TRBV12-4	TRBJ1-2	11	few	CASTLNYGYTF	TGTGCCAGCACCCTTAACTATGGCTACACCTTC
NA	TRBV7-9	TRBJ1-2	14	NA	CASSLRGGSGGYTF	TGTGCCAGCAGCTTAAGGGGTGGCAGTGGTGGCTACACCTTC
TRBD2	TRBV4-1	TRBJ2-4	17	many	CASSQTTSGRTKNIQYF	TGCGCCAGCAGCCAAACGACTAGCGGTAGAACCAAAAACATTCAGTACTTC
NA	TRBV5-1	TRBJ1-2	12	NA	CASSFQGAGYTF	TGCGCCAGCAGCTTCCAAGGCGCAGGCTACACCTTC
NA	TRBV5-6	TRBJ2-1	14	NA	CASSLVQGRSERFF	TGTGCCAGCAGCTTGGTACAGGGCAGGAGTGAGCGGTTCTTC
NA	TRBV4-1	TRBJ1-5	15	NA	CASSQEGGIVQPQHF	TGCGCCAGCAGCCAAGAAGGGGGAATTGTTCAGCCCCAGCATTTT
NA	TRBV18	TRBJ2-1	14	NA	CASSLRTGIDEQFF	TGTGCCAGCTCACTGAGGACGGGAATCGATGAGCAGTTCTTC
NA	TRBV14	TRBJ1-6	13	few	CASSQDRVFSLHF	TGTGCCAGCAGCCAAGATCGCGTATTCTCCCTCCACTTT